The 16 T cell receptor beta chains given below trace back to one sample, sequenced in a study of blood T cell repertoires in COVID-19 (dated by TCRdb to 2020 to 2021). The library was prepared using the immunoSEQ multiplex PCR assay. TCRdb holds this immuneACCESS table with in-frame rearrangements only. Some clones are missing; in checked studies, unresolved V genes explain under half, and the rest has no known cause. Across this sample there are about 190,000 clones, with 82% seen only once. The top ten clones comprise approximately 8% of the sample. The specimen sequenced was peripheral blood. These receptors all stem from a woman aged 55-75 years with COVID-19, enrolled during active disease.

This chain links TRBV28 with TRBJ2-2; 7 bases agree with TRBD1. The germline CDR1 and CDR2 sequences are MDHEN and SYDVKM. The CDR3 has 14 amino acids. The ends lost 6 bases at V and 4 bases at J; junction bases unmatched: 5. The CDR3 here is CASSSTGLTGELFF. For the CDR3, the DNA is TGTGCCAGCAGCTCGACAGGGCTCACCGGGGAGCTGTTTTTT.

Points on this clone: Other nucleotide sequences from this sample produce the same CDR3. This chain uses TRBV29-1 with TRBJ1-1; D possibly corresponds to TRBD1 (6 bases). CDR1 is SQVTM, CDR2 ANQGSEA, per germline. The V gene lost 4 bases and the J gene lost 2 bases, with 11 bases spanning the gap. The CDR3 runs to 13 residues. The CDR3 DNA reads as TGCAGCGTTGGAGGACAGCTAAACACTGAAGCTTTCTTT. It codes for CSVGGQLNTEAFF. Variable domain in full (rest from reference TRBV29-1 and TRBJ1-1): SAVISQKPSRDICQRGTSLTIQCQVDSQVTMMFWYRQQPGQSLTLIATANQGSEATYESGFVIDKFPISRPNLTFSTLTVSNMSPEDSSIYLCSVGGQLNTEAFFGQGTRLTVV.

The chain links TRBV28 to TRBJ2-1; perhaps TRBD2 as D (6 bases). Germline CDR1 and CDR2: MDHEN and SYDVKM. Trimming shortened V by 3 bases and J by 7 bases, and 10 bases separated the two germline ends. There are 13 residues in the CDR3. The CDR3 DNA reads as TGTGCCAGCAGTTTGCGGGGACCTAATGAGCAGTTCTTC. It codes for CASSLRGPNEQFF.

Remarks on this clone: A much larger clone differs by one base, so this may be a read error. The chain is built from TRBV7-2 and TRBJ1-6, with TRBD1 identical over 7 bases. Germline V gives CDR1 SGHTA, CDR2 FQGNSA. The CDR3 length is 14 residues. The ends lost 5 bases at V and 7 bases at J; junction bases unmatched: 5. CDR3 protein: CASSTGTVNSPLHF. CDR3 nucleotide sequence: TGTGCCAGCAGCACCGGGACAGTGAATTCACCCCTCCACTTT.

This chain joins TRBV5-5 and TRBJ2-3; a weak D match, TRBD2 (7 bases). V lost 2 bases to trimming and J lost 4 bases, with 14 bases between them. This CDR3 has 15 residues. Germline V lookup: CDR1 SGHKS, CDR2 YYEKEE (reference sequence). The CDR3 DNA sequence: TGTGCCAGCAGCTTAGTCGGGGGGCCTTCAGATACGCAGTATTTT. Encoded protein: CASSLVGGPSDTQYF. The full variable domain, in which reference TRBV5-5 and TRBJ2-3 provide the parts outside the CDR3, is DAGVTQSPTHLIKTRGQQVTLRCSPISGHKSVSWYQQVLGQGPQFIFQYYEKEERGRGNFPDRFSARQFPNYSSELNVNALLLGDSALYLCASSLVGGPSDTQYFGPGTRLTVL.

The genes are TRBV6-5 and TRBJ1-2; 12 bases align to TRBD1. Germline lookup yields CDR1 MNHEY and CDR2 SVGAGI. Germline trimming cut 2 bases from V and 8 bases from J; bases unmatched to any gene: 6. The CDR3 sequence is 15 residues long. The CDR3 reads CASSYTGQGAEGYTF. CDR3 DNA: TGTGCCAGCAGTTACACGGGACAGGGGGCGGAAGGCTACACCTTC.

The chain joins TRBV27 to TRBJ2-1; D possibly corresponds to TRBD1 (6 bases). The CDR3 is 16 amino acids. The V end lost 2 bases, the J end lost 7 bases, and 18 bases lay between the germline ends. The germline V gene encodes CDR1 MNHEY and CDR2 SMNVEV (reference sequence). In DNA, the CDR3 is TGTGCCAGCAGTTTAAACAACCCCGGACAGAGGAATGAGCAGTTCTTC. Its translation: CASSLNNPGQRNEQFF.

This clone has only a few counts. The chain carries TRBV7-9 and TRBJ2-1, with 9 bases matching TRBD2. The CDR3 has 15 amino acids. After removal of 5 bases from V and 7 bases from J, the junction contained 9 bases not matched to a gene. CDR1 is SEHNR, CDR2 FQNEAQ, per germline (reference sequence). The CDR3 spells CASSRETSGPNEQFF. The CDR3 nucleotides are TGTGCCAGCAGCCGCGAAACTAGCGGGCCAAATGAGCAGTTCTTC.

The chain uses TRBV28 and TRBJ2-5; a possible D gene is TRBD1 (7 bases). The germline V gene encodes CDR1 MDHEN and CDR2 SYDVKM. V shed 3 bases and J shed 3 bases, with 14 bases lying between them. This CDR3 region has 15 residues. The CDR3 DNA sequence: TGTGCCAGCAGTTTGGAGGGGGCGATTGAAGAGACCCAGTACTTC. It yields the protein CASSLEGAIEETQYF.

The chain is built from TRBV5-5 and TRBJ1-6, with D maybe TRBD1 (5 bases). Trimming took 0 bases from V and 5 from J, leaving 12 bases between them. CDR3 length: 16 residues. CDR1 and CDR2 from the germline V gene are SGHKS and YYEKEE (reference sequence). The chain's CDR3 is CASSLAPGRNNSPLHF. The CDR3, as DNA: TGTGCCAGCAGCTTGGCACCAGGGCGGAATAATTCACCCCTCCACTTT.

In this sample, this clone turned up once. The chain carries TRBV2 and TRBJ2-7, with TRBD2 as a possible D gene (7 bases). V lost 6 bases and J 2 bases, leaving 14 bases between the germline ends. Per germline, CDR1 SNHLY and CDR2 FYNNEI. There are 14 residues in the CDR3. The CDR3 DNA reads TGTGCCAGCAGCCAAGGGCGGGGGCCCTACGAGCAGTACGTC. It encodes CASSQGRGPYEQYV.

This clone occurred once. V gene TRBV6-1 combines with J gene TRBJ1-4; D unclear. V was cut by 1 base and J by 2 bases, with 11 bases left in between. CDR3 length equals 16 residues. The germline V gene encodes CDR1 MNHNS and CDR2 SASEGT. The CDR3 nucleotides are TGTGCCAGCAGTGAAGTGTCACCTCGGACTAATGAAAAACTGTTTTTT. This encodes CASSEVSPRTNEKLFF.

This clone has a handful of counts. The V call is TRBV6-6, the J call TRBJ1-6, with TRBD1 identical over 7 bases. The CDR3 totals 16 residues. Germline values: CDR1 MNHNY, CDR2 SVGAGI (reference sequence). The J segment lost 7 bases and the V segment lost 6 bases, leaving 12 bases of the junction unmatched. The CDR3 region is CASSRRGGALNSPLHF. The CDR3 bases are TGTGCCAGCAGCCGAAGAGGGGGCGCGTTAAATTCACCCCTCCACTTT.

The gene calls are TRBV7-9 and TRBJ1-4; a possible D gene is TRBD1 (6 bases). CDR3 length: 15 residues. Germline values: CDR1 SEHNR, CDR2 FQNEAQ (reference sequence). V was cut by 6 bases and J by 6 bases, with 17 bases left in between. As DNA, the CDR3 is TGTGCCAGCAGTGGATGGTTTGGGGGCGATGAAAAACTGTTTTTT. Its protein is CASSGWFGGDEKLFF.

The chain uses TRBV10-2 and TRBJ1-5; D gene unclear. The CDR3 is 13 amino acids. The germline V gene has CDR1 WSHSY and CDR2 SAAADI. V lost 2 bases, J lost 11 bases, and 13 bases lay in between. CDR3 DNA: TGCGCCAGCAGTGAGCGCGGGTTGGAGGCCCAGCATTTT. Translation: CASSERGLEAQHF.

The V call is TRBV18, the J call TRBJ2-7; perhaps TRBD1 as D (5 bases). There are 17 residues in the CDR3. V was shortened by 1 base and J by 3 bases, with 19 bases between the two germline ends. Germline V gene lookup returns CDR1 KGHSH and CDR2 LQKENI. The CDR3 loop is CASSPRISGQGIYEQYF. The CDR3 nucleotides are TGTGCCAGCTCACCACGTATCTCAGGACAAGGAATCTACGAGCAGTACTTC.